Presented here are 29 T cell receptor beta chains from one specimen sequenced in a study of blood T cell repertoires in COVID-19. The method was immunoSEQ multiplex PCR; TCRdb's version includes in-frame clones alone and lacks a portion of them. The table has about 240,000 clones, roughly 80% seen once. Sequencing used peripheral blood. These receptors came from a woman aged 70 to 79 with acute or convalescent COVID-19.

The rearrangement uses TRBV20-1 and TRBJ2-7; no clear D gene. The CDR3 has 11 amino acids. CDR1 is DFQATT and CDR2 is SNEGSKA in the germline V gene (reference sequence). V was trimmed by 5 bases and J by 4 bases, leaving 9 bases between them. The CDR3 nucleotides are TGCAGTGCTCGGGTTGATTACGAGCAGTACTTC. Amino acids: CSARVDYEQYF.

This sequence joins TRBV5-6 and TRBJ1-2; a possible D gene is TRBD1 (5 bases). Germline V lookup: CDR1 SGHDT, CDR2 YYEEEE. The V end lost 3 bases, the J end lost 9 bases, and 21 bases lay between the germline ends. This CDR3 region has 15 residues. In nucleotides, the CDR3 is TGTGCCAGCAGCTCGAAATTAATGGCGGGGCTTCGCTACACCTTC. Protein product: CASSSKLMAGLRYTF.

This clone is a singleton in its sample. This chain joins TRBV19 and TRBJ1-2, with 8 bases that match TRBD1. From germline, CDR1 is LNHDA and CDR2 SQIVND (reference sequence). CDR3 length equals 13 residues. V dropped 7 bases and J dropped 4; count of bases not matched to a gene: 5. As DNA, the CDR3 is TGTGCCAGTACCACCACAGGGGGCTATGGCTACACCTTC. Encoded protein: CASTTTGGYGYTF.

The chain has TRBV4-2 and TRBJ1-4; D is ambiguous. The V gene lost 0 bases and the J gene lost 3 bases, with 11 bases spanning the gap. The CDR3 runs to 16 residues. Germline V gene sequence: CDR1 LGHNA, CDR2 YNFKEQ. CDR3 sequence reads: CASSQDAGRANEKLFF. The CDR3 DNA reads TGTGCCAGCAGCCAAGATGCGGGGAGGGCTAATGAAAAACTGTTTTTT.

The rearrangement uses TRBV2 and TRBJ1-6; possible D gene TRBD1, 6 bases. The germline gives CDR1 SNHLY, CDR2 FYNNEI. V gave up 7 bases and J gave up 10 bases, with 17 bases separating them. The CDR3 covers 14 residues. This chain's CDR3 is CASTTGIQGSPLHF. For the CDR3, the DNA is TGTGCCAGCACTACAGGCATTCAGGGGTCACCCCTCCACTTT.

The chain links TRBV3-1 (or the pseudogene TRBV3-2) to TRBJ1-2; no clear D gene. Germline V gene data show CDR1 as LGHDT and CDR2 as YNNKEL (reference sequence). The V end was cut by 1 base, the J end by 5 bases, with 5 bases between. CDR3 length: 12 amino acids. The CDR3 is CASSQAGYGYTF. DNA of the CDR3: TGTGCCAGCAGCCAAGCAGGTTATGGCTACACCTTC.

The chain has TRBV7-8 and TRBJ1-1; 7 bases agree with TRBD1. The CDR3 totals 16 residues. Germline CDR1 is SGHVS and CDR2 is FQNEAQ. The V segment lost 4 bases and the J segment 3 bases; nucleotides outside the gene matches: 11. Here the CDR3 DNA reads TGTGCCAGCAGCTCCGACAGGGTTGTCGAGGACACTGAAGCTTTCTTT. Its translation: CASSSDRVVEDTEAFF. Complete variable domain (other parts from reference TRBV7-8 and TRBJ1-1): GAGVSQSPRYKVAKRGQDVALRCDPISGHVSLFWYQQALGQGPEFLTYFQNEAQLDKSGLPSDRFFAERPEGSVSTLKIQRTQQEDSAVYLCASSSDRVVEDTEAFFGQGTRLTVV.

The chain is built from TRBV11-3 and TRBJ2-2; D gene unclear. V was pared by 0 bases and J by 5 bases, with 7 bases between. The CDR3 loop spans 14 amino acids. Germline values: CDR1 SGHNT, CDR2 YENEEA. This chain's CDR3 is CASSLEPTTGELFF. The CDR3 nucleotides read TGTGCCAGCAGCTTAGAACCTACGACCGGGGAGCTGTTTTTT.

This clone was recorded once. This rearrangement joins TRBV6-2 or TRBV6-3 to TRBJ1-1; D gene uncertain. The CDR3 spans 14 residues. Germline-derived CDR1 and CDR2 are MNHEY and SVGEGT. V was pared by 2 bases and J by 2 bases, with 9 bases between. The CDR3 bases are TGTGCCAGCAGTTACGGTTTGAGCAACACTGAAGCTTTCTTT. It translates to CASSYGLSNTEAFF.

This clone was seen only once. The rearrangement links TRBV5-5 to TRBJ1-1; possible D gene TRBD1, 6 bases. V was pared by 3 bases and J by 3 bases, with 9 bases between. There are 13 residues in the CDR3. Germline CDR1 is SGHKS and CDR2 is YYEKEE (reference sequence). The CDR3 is CASSSRQDTEAFF. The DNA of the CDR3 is TGTGCCAGCAGCTCGAGACAGGACACTGAAGCTTTCTTT. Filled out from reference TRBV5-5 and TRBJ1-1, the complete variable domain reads DAGVTQSPTHLIKTRGQQVTLRCSPISGHKSVSWYQQVLGQGPQFIFQYYEKEERGRGNFPDRFSARQFPNYSSELNVNALLLGDSALYLCASSSRQDTEAFFGQGTRLTVV.

This CDR3 is CASSSAPTRLSVYNEQFF. In DNA form, the CDR3 reads TGTGCCAGCAGCTCCGCCCCAACTAGACTGTCGGTCTACAATGAGCAGTTCTTC. J is TRBJ2-1 and V is TRBV7-2, with D possibly TRBD2 on 5 matching bases. Germline-derived CDR1 and CDR2 are SGHTA and FQGNSA. Deletions cut 4 bases from V and 3 bases from J, with 22 bases between. The CDR3 runs to 18 residues.

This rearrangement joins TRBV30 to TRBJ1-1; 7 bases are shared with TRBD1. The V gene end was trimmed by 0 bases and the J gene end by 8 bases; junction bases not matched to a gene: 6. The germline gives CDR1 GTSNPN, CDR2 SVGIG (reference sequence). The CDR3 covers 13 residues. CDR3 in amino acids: CAWSVLRQGEAFF. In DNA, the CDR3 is TGTGCCTGGAGTGTACTTCGACAGGGAGAAGCTTTCTTT.

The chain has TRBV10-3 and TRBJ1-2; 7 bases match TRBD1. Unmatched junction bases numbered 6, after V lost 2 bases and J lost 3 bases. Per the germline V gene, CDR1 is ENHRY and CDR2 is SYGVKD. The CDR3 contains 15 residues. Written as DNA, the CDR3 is TGTGCCATCAGTGAGCAGACAGGGTTTGACTATGGCTACACCTTC. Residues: CAISEQTGFDYGYTF.

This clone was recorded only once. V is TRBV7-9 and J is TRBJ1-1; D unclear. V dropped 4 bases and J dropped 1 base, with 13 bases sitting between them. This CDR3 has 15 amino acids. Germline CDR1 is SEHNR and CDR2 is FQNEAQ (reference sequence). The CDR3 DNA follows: TGTGCCAGCAGCTCGCTGTGGGGAGGGAACACTGAAGCTTTCTTT. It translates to CASSSLWGGNTEAFF.

In DNA, the CDR3 is TGTGCCAGCAGCCCCAGAGCAGGGACTGGAAACACCATATATTTT. The encoded protein is CASSPRAGTGNTIYF. V gene TRBV7-2 combines with J gene TRBJ1-3, with D tentatively TRBD1 (5 bases). Germline values: CDR1 SGHTA, CDR2 FQGNSA. The CDR3 contains 15 residues. V was pared by 5 bases and J by 2 bases, with 13 bases between.

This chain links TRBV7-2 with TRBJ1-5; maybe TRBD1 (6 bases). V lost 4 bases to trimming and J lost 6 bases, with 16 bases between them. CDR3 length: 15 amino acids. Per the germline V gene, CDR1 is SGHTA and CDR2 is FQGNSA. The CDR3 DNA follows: TGTGCCAGCAGCTCGGACAGCCCTTTCGGTCAGCCCCAGCATTTT. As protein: CASSSDSPFGQPQHF.

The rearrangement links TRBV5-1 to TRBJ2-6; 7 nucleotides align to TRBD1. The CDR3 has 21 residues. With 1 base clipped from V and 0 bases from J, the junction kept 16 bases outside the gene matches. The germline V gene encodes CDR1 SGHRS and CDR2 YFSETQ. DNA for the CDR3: TGCGCCAGCAGCTTGAGGGGGCAGCAGATTCCGAAGAGCTCTGGGGCCAACGTCCTGACTTTC. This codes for CASSLRGQQIPKSSGANVLTF. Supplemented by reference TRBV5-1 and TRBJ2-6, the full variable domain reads KAGVTQTPRYLIKTRGQQVTLSCSPISGHRSVSWYQQTPGQGLQFLFEYFSETQRNKGNFPGRFSGRQFSNSRSEMNVSTLELGDSALYLCASSLRGQQIPKSSGANVLTFGAGSRLTVL.

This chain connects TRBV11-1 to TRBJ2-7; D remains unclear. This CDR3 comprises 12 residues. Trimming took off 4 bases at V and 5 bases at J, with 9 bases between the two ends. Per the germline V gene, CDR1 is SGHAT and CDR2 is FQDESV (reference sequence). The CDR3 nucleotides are TGTGCCAGCAGCTACAATTTGGACGAGCAGTACTTC. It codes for CASSYNLDEQYF. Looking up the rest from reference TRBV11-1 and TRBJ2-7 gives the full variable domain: EAEVAQSPRYKITEKSQAVAFWCDPISGHATLYWYRQILGQGPELLVQFQDESVVDDSQLPKDRFSAERLKGVDSTLKIQPAELGDSAMYLCASSYNLDEQYFGPGTRLTVT.

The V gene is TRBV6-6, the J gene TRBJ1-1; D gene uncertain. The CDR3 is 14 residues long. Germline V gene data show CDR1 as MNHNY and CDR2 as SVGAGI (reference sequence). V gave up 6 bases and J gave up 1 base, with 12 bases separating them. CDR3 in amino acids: CASRLDSRNTEAFF. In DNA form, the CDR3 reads TGTGCCAGCAGACTCGACTCCCGGAACACTGAAGCTTTCTTT.

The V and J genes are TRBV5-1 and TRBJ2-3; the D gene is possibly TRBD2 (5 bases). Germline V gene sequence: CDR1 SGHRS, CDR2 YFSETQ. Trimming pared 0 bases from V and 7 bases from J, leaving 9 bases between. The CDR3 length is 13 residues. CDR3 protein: CASSLADFHTQYF. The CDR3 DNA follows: TGCGCCAGCAGCTTGGCGGACTTCCATACGCAGTATTTT.

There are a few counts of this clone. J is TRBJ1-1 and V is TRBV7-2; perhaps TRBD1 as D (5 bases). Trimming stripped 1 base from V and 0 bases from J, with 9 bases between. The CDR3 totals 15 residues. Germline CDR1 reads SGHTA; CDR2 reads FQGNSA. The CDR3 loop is CASSLETVMNTEAFF. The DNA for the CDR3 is TGTGCCAGCAGCTTAGAGACAGTTATGAACACTGAAGCTTTCTTT. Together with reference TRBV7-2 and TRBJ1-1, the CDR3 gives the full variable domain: GAGVSQSPSNKVTEKGKDVELRCDPISGHTALYWYRQSLGQGLEFLIYFQGNSAPDKSGLPSDRFSAERTGGSVSTLTIQRTQQEDSAVYLCASSLETVMNTEAFFGQGTRLTVV.

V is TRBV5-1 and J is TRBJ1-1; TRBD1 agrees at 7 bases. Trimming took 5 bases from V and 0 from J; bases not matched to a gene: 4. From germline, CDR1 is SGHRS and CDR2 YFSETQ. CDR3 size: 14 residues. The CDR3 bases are TGCGCCAGCAGGGACAGGAAAATGAACACTGAAGCTTTCTTT. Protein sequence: CASRDRKMNTEAFF. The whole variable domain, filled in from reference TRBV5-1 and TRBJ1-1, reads KAGVTQTPRYLIKTRGQQVTLSCSPISGHRSVSWYQQTPGQGLQFLFEYFSETQRNKGNFPGRFSGRQFSNSRSEMNVSTLELGDSALYLCASRDRKMNTEAFFGQGTRLTVV.

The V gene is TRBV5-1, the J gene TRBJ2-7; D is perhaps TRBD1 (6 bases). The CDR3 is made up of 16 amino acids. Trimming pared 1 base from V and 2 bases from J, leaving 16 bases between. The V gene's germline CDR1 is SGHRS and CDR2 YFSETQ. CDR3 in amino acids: CASSLRLEQGPYEQYF. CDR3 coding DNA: TGCGCCAGCAGCTTGAGATTGGAACAGGGACCCTACGAGCAGTACTTC.

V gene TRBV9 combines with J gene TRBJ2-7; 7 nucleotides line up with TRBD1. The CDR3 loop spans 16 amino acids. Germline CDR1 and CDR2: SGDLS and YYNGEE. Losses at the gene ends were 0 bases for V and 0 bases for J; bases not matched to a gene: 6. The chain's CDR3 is CASSVGENRGSYEQYF. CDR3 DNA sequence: TGTGCCAGCAGCGTAGGGGAAAACAGGGGCTCCTACGAGCAGTACTTC.

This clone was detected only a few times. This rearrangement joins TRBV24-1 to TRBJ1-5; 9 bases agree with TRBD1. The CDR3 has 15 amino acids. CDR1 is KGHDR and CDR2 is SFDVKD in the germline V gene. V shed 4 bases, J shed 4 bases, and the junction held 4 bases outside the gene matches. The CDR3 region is CATSDDGTGNQPQHF. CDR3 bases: TGTGCCACCAGTGACGATGGGACAGGGAATCAGCCCCAGCATTTT.

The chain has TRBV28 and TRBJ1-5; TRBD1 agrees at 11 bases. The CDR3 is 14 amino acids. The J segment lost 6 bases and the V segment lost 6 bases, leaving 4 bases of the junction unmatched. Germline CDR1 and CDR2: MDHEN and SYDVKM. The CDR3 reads CASRGGTGGQPQHF. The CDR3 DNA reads TGTGCCAGCAGGGGAGGGACAGGGGGTCAGCCCCAGCATTTT. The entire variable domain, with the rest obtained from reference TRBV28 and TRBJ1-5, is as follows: DVKVTQSSRYLVKRTGEKVFLECVQDMDHENMFWYRQDPGLGLRLIYFSYDVKMKEKGDIPEGYSVSREKKERFSLILESASTNQTSMYLCASRGGTGGQPQHFGDGTRLSIL.

This CDR3 reads CAIRKGAGNTGELFF. The CDR3 DNA sequence: TGTGCCATCAGAAAGGGGGCTGGGAACACCGGGGAGCTGTTTTTT. The gene calls are TRBV10-3 and TRBJ2-2, with 7 nucleotides matching TRBD1. Germline values: CDR1 ENHRY, CDR2 SYGVKD. J lost 1 base, V lost 6 bases, and 5 bases had no gene match. CDR3 size: 15 residues.

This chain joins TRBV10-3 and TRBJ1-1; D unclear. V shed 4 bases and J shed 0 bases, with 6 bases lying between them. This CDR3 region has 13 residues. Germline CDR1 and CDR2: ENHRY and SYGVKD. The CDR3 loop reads CAISGGMNTEAFF. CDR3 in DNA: TGTGCCATCAGTGGAGGGATGAACACTGAAGCTTTCTTT.

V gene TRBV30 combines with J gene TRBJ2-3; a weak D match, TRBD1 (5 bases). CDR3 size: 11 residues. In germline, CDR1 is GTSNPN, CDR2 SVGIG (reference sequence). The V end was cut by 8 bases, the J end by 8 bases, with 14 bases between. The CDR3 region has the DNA TGTGCCGCCGAAGGGGCCCGTACGCAGTATTTT. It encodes CAAEGARTQYF. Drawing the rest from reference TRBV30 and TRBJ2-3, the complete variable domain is SQTIHQWPATLVQPVGSPLSLECTVEGTSNPNLYWYRQAAGRGLQLLFYSVGIGQISSEVPQNLSASRPQDRQFILSSKKLLLSDSGFYLCAAEGARTQYFGPGTRLTVL.